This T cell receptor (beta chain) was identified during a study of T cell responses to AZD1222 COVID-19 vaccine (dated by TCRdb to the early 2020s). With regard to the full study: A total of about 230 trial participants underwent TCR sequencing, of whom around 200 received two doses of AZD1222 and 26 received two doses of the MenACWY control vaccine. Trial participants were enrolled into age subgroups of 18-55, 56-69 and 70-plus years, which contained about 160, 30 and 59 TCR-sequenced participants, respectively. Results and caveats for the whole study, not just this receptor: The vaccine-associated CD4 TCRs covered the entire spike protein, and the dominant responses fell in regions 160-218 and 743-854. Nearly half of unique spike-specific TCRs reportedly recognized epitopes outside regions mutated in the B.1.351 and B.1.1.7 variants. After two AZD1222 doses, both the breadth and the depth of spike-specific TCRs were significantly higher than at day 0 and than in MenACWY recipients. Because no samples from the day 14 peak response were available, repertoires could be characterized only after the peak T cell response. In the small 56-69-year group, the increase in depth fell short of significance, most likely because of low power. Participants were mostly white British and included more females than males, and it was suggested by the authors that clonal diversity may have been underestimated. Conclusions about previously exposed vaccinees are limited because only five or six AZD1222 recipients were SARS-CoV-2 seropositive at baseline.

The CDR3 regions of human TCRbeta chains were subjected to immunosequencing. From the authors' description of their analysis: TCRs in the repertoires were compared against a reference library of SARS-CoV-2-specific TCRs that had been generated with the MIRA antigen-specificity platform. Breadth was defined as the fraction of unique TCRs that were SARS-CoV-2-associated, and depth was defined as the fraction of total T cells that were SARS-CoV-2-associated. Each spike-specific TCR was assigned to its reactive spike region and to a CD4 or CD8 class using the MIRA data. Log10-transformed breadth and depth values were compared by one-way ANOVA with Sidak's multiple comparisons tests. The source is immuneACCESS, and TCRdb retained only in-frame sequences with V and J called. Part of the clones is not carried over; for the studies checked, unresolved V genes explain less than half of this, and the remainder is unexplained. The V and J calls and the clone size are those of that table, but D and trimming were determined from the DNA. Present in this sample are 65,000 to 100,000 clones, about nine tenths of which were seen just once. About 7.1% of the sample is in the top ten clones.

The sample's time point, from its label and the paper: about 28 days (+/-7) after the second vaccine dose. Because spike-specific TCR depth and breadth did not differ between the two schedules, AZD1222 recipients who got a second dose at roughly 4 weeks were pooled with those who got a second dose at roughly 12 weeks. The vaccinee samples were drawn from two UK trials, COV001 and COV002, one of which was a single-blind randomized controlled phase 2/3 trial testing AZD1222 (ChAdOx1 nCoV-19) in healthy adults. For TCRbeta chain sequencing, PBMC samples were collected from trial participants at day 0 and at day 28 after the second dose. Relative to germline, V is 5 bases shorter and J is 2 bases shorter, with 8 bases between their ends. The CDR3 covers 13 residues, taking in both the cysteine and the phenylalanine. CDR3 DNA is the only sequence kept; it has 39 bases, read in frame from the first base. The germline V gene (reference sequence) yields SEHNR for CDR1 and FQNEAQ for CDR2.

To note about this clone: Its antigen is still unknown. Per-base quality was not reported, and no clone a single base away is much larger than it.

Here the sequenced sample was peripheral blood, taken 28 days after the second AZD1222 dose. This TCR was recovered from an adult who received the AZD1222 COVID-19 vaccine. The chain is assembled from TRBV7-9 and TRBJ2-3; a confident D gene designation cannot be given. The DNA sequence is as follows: TGTGCCAGCAGCCCCCGAGCCACAGATACGCAGTATTTT. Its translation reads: CASSPRATDTQYF.